This T cell receptor beta chain was found in a study of shared clonotypes between healthy human individuals. Turning to the study itself: Participating donors consisted of two women and a few men aged 18 to 49.

For every subset, genomic DNA was evenly distributed across several immunoSEQ plates. The table came from immunoSEQ multiplex PCR; TCRdb's copy has only in-frame clones and leaves some out. Of millions of clones in the sample, around 94% were seen once. On this clone: What it binds is not known.

Trimming shortened V by 4 bases and J by 4 bases, and 13 bases separated the two germline ends. Germline lookup yields CDR1 MNHNS and CDR2 SASEGT. This CDR3 has 14 amino acids. CD4+ cells were split into CD45RA+ naive and CD45RA-negative memory subsets. Whole-study results and caveats: In contrast to clonotypes shared by all four donors, non-shared clonotypes had lower generation probabilities.

The chain employs TRBV6-1 and TRBJ1-1; D is uncertain. The source material was naive CD4+ T cells sorted from blood. The subset was: CD45RA+ positively selected. The clonotype comes from a man aged 18 to 30 in good health. CDR3 DNA: TGTGCCAGCAGTGGCCTCGCAGGTTCCACTGAAGCTTTCTTT. Residues: CASSGLAGSTEAFF.